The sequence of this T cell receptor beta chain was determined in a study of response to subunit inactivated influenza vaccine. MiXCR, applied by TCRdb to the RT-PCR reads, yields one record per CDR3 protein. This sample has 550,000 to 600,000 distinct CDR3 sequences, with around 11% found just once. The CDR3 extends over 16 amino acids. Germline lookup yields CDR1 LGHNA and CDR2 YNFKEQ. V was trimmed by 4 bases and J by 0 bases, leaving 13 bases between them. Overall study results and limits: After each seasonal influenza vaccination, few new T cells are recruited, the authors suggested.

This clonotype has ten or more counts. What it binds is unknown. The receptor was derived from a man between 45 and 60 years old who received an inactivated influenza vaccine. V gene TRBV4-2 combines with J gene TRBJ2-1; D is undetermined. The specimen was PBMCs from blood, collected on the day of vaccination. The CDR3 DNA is TGTGCCAGCAGCCCCGGGCAGTATAGCTCCTACAATGAGCAGTTCTTC. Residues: CASSPGQYSSYNEQFF.